This entry describes one TCR beta chain. Its antigen remains unidentified. The junction shows a germline mismatch at one end, possibly a read error. The data belong to a study of radiation and T cells in renal cell carcinoma. Broader study findings: Top tumor clonotypes rose in blood 2 weeks post-radiation, then contracted.

The table came from immunoSEQ multiplex PCR; TCRdb's copy has only in-frame clones and leaves some out. This table has 130,000 to 150,000 clones, 86% appearing once. The CDR3 is 14 residues long. Germline CDR1 is MNHEY and CDR2 is SMNVEV (reference sequence). Indicated time point: blood 4 weeks post-SBRT, at nephrectomy. The treatment is: 15 Gy SBRT to primary tumor, nephrectomy 4 weeks later. Radiation-treated patients gave blood at baseline, week 2 and week 4. Clear cell pathology was present in this patient's renal cell carcinoma. The starting material was blood, obtained from a patient whose treatment included radiotherapy and nephrectomy. The receptor was derived from a woman in her fifties or sixties with renal cell carcinoma. This rearrangement joins TRBV27 to TRBJ1-3; no definite D call. In nucleotides, the CDR3 is TGTGCCAGCAGTTTCTCGGAAAAGGTGCGTGCTCAGATTTTT. Translating it yields CASSFSEKVRAQIF.